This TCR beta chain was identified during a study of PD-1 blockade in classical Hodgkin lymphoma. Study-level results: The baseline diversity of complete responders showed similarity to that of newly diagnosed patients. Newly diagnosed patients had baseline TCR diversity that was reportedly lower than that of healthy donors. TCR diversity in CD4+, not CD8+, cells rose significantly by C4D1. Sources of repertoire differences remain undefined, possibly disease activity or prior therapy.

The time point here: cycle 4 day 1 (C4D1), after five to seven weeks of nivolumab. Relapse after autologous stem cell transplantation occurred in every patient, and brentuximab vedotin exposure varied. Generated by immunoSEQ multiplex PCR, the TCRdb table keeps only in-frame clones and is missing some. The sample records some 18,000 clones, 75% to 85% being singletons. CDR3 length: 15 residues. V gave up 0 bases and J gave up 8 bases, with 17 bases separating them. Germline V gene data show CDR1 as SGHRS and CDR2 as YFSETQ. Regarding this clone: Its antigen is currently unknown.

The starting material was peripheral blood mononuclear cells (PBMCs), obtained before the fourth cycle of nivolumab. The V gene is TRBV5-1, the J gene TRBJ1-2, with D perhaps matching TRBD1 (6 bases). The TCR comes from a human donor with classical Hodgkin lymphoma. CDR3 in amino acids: CASSLGAGAPWGYTF. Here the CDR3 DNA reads TGCGCCAGCAGCTTGGGAGCAGGGGCCCCCTGGGGCTACACCTTC. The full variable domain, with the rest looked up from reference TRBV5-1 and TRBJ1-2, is KAGVTQTPRYLIKTRGQQVTLSCSPISGHRSVSWYQQTPGQGLQFLFEYFSETQRNKGNFPGRFSGRQFSNSRSEMNVSTLELGDSALYLCASSLGAGAPWGYTFGSGTRLTVV.